Listed below are T cell receptor beta chains from one sample, sequenced in a study of T cell responses to AZD1222 COVID-19 vaccine. This table comes from immunoSEQ multiplex PCR, and its TCRdb copy is limited to in-frame clones, with some not included. The sample lists about 100,000 clones, about nine tenths occurring once. The sequenced sample was peripheral blood, obtained 28 days after the second dose of the MenACWY control vaccine. Every receptor here comes from an adult who received the MenACWY meningococcal vaccine as a control. Both conserved end residues are trimmed from each CDR3. A D gene is named only where the DNA matches it firmly. Part of the rows lack a size; the others show once, few, many or a class for expanded clones.

V,D,J,size,CDR3
TRBV25-1,.,TRBJ2-3,once,ASSGDFLTTDTQY
TRBV6-2/TRBV6-3,.,TRBJ1-5,.,ASSYFGTTQPQH
TRBV30,.,TRBJ1-2,.,AWSLGTYGYT
TRBV6-1,TRBD1,TRBJ1-3,.,ASSEGQSLGGNTIY
TRBV7-2,.,TRBJ2-7,.,ASSLAGDPQEQY
TRBV7-2,.,TRBJ1-2,.,ASRPDISGYGYT
TRBV2,TRBD1,TRBJ1-6,.,ASTGQGNNSPLH
TRBV10-3,TRBD1,TRBJ2-7,.,ATGQGDGEQY
TRBV28,TRBD1,TRBJ1-2,.,ASKGTGQNYGYT
TRBV10-3,TRBD2,TRBJ2-3,.,AISETSGGGSPLIPQY
TRBV11-3,.,TRBJ2-3,.,ASSLGSGQGISDTQY
TRBV5-8,.,TRBJ2-7,few,ASRRGYEQY
TRBV7-9,.,TRBJ1-1,few,ASSSWDKNTEAF
TRBV6-1,TRBD2,TRBJ2-5,.,ASSEGLARETQY
TRBV6-2/TRBV6-3,TRBD2,TRBJ2-3,.,ASSYAGTSGGDYTQY
TRBV7-9,.,TRBJ1-1,.,ASSPRPLRAF
TRBV7-2,.,TRBJ1-5,.,ASSLEGHQPQH
TRBV7-2,.,TRBJ1-6,once,ASQDGSTHNSPLH